This T cell receptor (beta chain) was profiled in a study of T-cell reconstitution after alpha-beta-depleted transplantation in children. The CDR3 length is 17 residues. V shed 2 bases and J 0 bases; nucleotides not matched to a gene: 4. This clonotype was detected many times. Unique molecular identifiers were incorporated when the TCRbeta library was constructed. TCRdb ran MiXCR on the PCR reads and lists one entry per CDR3 protein. The table includes about 640,000 distinct CDR3 sequences, roughly 13% detected once. The sample was PBMCs, mostly from graft donor cells, taken 360 days after TCRalphabeta/CD19-depleted stem cell transplant. The sequence came from a male patient between 10 and 17 years old who had a stem cell transplant for acute myeloid leukemia, so the T cells may come from the graft donor. The chain is built from TRBV12-3 or TRBV12-4 and TRBJ2-1; the match to TRBD2 covers 10 bases. The CDR3 DNA reads as TGTGCCAGCAGTTTATCTAGCGGGAGCTTCTCCTACAATGAGCAGTTCTTC. Translation: CASSLSSGSFSYNEQFF.